This T cell receptor (beta chain) appears in the sequencing data of a study of siplizumab effects on memory and regulatory T cells. General study results and limits: Sequences that were alloreactive and traceable to unstimulated CD4+ memory cells were significantly reduced by siplizumab.

On this clone itself: Its antigen is unidentified.

Trimming stripped 7 bases from V and 2 bases from J, with 11 bases between. This CDR3 region has 13 residues. Germline lookup yields CDR1 SNHLY and CDR2 FYNNEI. Clones were sequenced by immunoSEQ multiplex PCR, and TCRdb holds only the in-frame ones, with some missing. Of about 87,000 clones in the sample, over 80% were seen once. The chain is built from TRBV2 and TRBJ2-5; D ambiguous. Input material: Tregs sorted from blood. This clonotype was sampled from a human donor in good health. CDR3 sequence: CASTSDWQETQYF. Here the CDR3 DNA reads TGTGCCAGCACGTCAGACTGGCAAGAGACCCAGTACTTC.